These 27 T cell receptor beta chains originate from one sample sequenced in a study of cytomegalovirus exposure and HLA in healthy donors. This PCR relied on a set of 60 Vbeta primers and 13 Jbeta primers. Sequenced by immunoSEQ multiplex PCR; TCRdb stores in-frame clones only, minus some. The sample yields under 30,000 clones, 60% to 80% seen once. Material: PBMCs. The receptors were gathered from a male donor in good health and CMV-seronegative.

The gene calls are TRBV7-9 and TRBJ2-7; 10 nucleotides match TRBD2. The CDR3 length is 16 residues. CDR1 is SEHNR, CDR2 FQNEAQ, per germline (reference sequence). V gave up 6 bases and J gave up 4 bases; unmatched junction bases: 12. Here the CDR3 DNA reads TGTGCCAGCAGTTTTGTCCTAGCGGGAGACGTATACGAGCAGTACTTC. Translated, it gives CASSFVLAGDVYEQYF.

V is TRBV14 and J is TRBJ2-1; 7 bases match TRBD2. The CDR3 spans 13 residues. Germline CDR1 and CDR2: SGHDN and FVKESK. With 4 bases clipped from V and 10 bases from J, the junction kept 7 bases outside the gene matches. In DNA, the CDR3 is TGTGCCAGCAGCCCCCACCGGGGGGTCGAGCAGTTCTTC. It encodes CASSPHRGVEQFF.

J is TRBJ2-7 and V is TRBV7-2; D is unclear. CDR1 SGHTA and CDR2 FQGNSA come from the germline V gene. The CDR3 has 13 residues. Trimming took off 1 base at V and 2 bases at J, with 6 bases between the two ends. The chain's CDR3 is CASSLVFTYEQYF. Written as DNA, the CDR3 is TGTGCCAGCAGCTTAGTGTTCACCTACGAGCAGTACTTC.

J is TRBJ2-2 and V is TRBV5-5, with D possibly matching TRBD1 (5 bases). Per the germline V gene, CDR1 is SGHKS and CDR2 is YYEKEE (reference sequence). The CDR3 totals 15 residues. The V end lost 6 bases, the J end lost 0 bases, and 12 bases lay between the germline ends. The CDR3 protein is CASTRQGSNTGELFF. As DNA, the CDR3 is TGTGCCAGCACTCGTCAGGGATCGAACACCGGGGAGCTGTTTTTT.

The J gene is TRBJ2-2, the V gene TRBV4-3, with TRBD1 as a possible D gene (6 bases). Trimming cost V 4 bases and J 6 bases, with 24 bases left between them. Per germline, CDR1 LGHNA and CDR2 YSLEER. CDR3 size: 18 residues. The CDR3: CASSRMALGQFVAGELFF. In DNA, the CDR3 is TGCGCCAGCAGCCGAATGGCCCTTGGACAGTTTGTTGCCGGGGAGCTGTTTTTT.

The chain employs TRBV27 and TRBJ2-7, with D perhaps matching TRBD2 (6 bases). CDR3 length: 13 residues. Germline-derived CDR1 and CDR2 are MNHEY and SMNVEV (reference sequence). V gave up 6 bases and J gave up 7 bases, with 16 bases separating them. Here the CDR3 reads CASSPGIGGEQYF. For the CDR3, the DNA is TGTGCCAGCAGCCCCGGGATTGGAGGGGAGCAGTACTTC.

The V and J genes are TRBV13 and TRBJ1-6, with 8 bases aligning to TRBD1. V shed 5 bases, J shed 4 bases, and the junction held 7 bases outside the gene matches. Germline V lookup: CDR1 PRHDT, CDR2 FYEKMQ (reference sequence). This CDR3 is 16 amino acids long. The chain's CDR3 is CASSRGQVMYNSPLHF. CDR3 bases: TGTGCCAGCAGCCGGGGACAGGTGATGTATAATTCACCCCTCCACTTT.

The gene calls are TRBV5-6 and TRBJ1-6; 7 nucleotides line up with TRBD1. The CDR3 is made up of 14 amino acids. The V gene end was trimmed by 5 bases and the J gene end by 4 bases; junction bases not matched to a gene: 3. Germline-derived CDR1 and CDR2 are SGHDT and YYEEEE. The DNA for the CDR3 is TGTGCCAGCAGTACGGGACAGTATAATTCACCCCTCCACTTT. As protein: CASSTGQYNSPLHF.

This clone was detected a few times. The chain joins TRBV14 to TRBJ2-3, with TRBD1 as a possible D gene (5 bases). This CDR3 comprises 17 residues. Trimming took 0 bases from V and 1 from J, leaving 14 bases between them. The germline gives CDR1 SGHDN, CDR2 FVKESK. CDR3 sequence (DNA): TGTGCCAGCAGCCAAGATATACGGCAGGGTGGCACAGATACGCAGTATTTT. Amino acids: CASSQDIRQGGTDTQYF.

V gene TRBV19 combines with J gene TRBJ1-2, with TRBD1 as a possible D gene (6 bases). The germline gives CDR1 LNHDA, CDR2 SQIVND (reference sequence). V lost 7 bases and J lost 4, with 19 bases in between. The CDR3 sequence is 15 residues long. CDR3 in amino acids: CASTLQGQTLYGYTF. Written as DNA, the CDR3 is TGTGCCAGTACCTTGCAGGGGCAGACCCTCTATGGCTACACCTTC.

This clone appeared a single time. The chain joins TRBV11-3 to TRBJ2-1, with TRBD2 as a possible D gene (5 bases). Germline CDR1 reads SGHNT; CDR2 reads YENEEA. Trimming removed 3 bases from V and 9 bases from J, with 12 bases in between. The CDR3 has 13 amino acids. The CDR3 DNA reads as TGTGCCAGCAGCTTCGGGGATCAATCTGAGCAGTTCTTC. It translates to CASSFGDQSEQFF.

The chain carries TRBV4-2 and TRBJ2-7, with TRBD1 matching 9 bases. The CDR3 runs to 15 residues. Germline V CDR1 and CDR2: LGHNA, YNFKEQ. The V and J ends lost 0 bases and 3 bases, in that order; junction bases with no gene match: 3. Written as DNA, the CDR3 is TGTGCCAGCAGCCAAGATGACAGGGGGTACTACGAGCAGTACTTC. It codes for CASSQDDRGYYEQYF.

The chain couples TRBV30 to TRBJ1-2, with a tentative D call TRBD1 (5 bases). Germline V CDR1 and CDR2: GTSNPN, SVGIG (reference sequence). This CDR3 spans 17 amino acids. V was clipped by 3 bases and J by 4 bases, with 24 bases between them. This CDR3 reads CAWSARALPTAPYGYTF. The CDR3 DNA follows: TGTGCCTGGAGCGCCAGGGCCCTACCAACCGCCCCCTATGGCTACACCTTC.

The chain recombines TRBV6-1 with TRBJ1-2, with 8 bases aligning to TRBD1. This CDR3 has 14 amino acids. CDR1 is MNHNS and CDR2 is SASEGT in the germline V gene. With V trimmed by 2 bases and J by 4 bases, 3 bases remained unmatched. CDR3 in amino acids: CASSESGGAYGYTF. CDR3 coding DNA: TGTGCCAGCAGTGAATCAGGGGGCGCCTATGGCTACACCTTC.

This chain links TRBV5-4 with TRBJ1-4, with TRBD1 identical over 9 bases. CDR1 is SGHNT and CDR2 is YYREEE in the germline V gene (reference sequence). There are 17 residues in the CDR3. V lost 0 bases, J lost 4 bases, and 7 bases stayed unmatched. CDR3 sequence reads: CASSLVRDREYNEKLFF. In DNA, the CDR3 is TGTGCCAGCAGCTTGGTCCGGGACAGGGAATATAATGAAAAACTGTTTTTT.

This clone was counted a few times. The genes are TRBV27 and TRBJ2-1; TRBD1 agrees at 9 bases. The CDR3 is made up of 13 amino acids. The germline V gene encodes CDR1 MNHEY and CDR2 SMNVEV (reference sequence). Germline trimming cut 9 bases from V and 7 bases from J; bases unmatched to any gene: 7. DNA of the CDR3: TGTGCCAGTAGGACAGGGGCAGTAAATGAGCAGTTCTTC. It translates to CASRTGAVNEQFF.

The J gene is TRBJ2-5, the V gene TRBV27; TRBD1 matches at 8 bases. Looked up from germline, CDR1 is MNHEY and CDR2 is SMNVEV (reference sequence). The CDR3 is 15 amino acids. Trimming took 7 bases from V and 4 from J; bases not matched to a gene: 11. CDR3 sequence: CASKPSPTGGETQYF. CDR3 nucleotides: TGTGCCAGCAAACCCAGCCCCACAGGGGGAGAGACCCAGTACTTC.

This chain links TRBV30 with TRBJ1-2, with 10 bases identical to TRBD1. In germline, CDR1 is GTSNPN, CDR2 SVGIG (reference sequence). The CDR3 sequence is 14 residues long. Losses at the gene ends were 3 bases for V and 6 bases for J; bases not matched to a gene: 7. The CDR3 nucleotides are TGTGCCTGGAGCAAGGGGGGGACAGGGGATGGCTACACCTTC. Encoded protein: CAWSKGGTGDGYTF.

The V and J genes are TRBV7-2 and TRBJ2-1, with 10 nucleotides matching TRBD2. The germline CDR1 and CDR2 sequences are SGHTA and FQGNSA. J gave up 5 bases and V 2 bases, and 3 bases lay outside the gene matches. This CDR3 contains 15 residues. This CDR3 reads CASSLSGGDHNEQFF. The CDR3 nucleotides read TGTGCCAGCAGCTTAAGCGGGGGGGACCACAATGAGCAGTTCTTC.

CDR3 nucleotide sequence: TGTGCCAGCAACCCGGGACAGGGGTATTCCGAGCAGTACTTC. The encoded protein is CASNPGQGYSEQYF. The rearrangement uses TRBV5-6 and TRBJ2-5; 10 nucleotides agree with TRBD1. The tail of the sequence fits TRBJ2-7 better, so the J call may be wrong. The CDR3 runs to 14 residues. Looked up from germline, CDR1 is SGHDT and CDR2 is YYEEEE.

This chain uses TRBV7-3 with TRBJ2-1, with 9 bases aligning to TRBD2. J lost 5 bases, V lost 5 bases, and 10 bases had no gene match. CDR1 SGHTA and CDR2 FQGTGA come from the germline V gene. CDR3 length: 16 residues. The CDR3 reads CASSPRLAAKNNEQFF. CDR3 coding DNA: TGTGCCAGCAGCCCGAGACTAGCGGCCAAAAACAATGAGCAGTTCTTC.

V and J are TRBV28 and TRBJ2-3, with D perhaps TRBD2 (6 bases). V lost 8 bases, J lost 3 bases, and 18 bases lay in between. This CDR3 is built from 15 residues. The V gene's germline CDR1 is MDHEN and CDR2 SYDVKM. CDR3 loop: CASRTGGMVTDTQYF. The CDR3 coding sequence is TGTGCCAGCCGTACAGGCGGGATGGTTACAGATACGCAGTATTTT.

The rearrangement joins TRBV30 to TRBJ2-5, with 11 bases fitting TRBD2. The CDR3 spans 15 residues. Trimming at V came to 3 bases and at J to 1 base, leaving 4 bases not matched to a gene. CDR1 GTSNPN and CDR2 SVGIG come from the germline V gene (reference sequence). The CDR3: CAWSHGLAGQETQYF. The DNA for the CDR3 is TGTGCCTGGAGCCACGGACTAGCGGGCCAAGAGACCCAGTACTTC.

J is TRBJ2-1 and V is TRBV15; tentatively, D is TRBD1 (9 bases). Germline CDR1 LNHNV, CDR2 YYDKDF (reference sequence). This CDR3 contains 17 residues. Trimming took off 5 bases at V and 5 bases at J, with 22 bases between the two ends. The CDR3 DNA reads as TGTGCCACCAGCCGACCGGGGGGGACAGGGATGGACAATGAGCAGTTCTTC. Amino acids: CATSRPGGTGMDNEQFF.

This chain joins TRBV5-4 and TRBJ2-5, with D tentatively TRBD1 (5 bases). Germline-derived CDR1 and CDR2 are SGHNT and YYREEE (reference sequence). The CDR3 runs 15 residues. The V gene lost 1 base and the J gene lost 5 bases, with 15 bases spanning the gap. The CDR3 bases are TGTGCCAGCAGCTTGTTGACGGACACTGGGGAGACCCAGTACTTC. Residues: CASSLLTDTGETQYF.

The V and J genes are TRBV6-4 and TRBJ2-4; TRBD2 agrees at 16 bases. Germline CDR1 reads MRHNA; CDR2 reads SNTAGT. The CDR3 sequence is 18 residues long. The CDR3 sequence is CALGLAGGPKSAKNIQYF. The CDR3 bases are TGTGCTTTGGGACTAGCGGGGGGGCCCAAATCAGCCAAAAACATTCAGTACTTC.

The chain combines TRBV6-4 with TRBJ2-3; 13 positions agree with TRBD2. Trimming took 5 bases from V and 2 from J; bases not matched to a gene: 1. This CDR3 has 15 amino acids. Germline CDR1 MRHNA, CDR2 SNTAGT. The chain's CDR3 is CASSTSGGATDTQYF. As DNA, the CDR3 is TGTGCCAGCAGTACTAGCGGGGGGGCCACAGATACGCAGTATTTT.